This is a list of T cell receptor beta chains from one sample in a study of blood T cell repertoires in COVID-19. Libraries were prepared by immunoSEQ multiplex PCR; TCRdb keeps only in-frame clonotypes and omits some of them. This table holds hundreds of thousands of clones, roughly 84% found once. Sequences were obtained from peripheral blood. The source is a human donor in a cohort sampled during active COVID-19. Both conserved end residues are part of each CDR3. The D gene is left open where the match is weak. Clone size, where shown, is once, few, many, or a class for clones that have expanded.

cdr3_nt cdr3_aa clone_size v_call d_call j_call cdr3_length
TGTGCCAGCAGCTTCCTGGCAGGCTCCGGGGAGCTGTTTTTT CASSFLAGSGELFF - TRBV7-2 - TRBJ2-2 14
TGCGCCAGCAGCTTGAAGTCCCCTGGCCCGTCAGCTAATGAAAAACTGTTTTTT CASSLKSPGPSANEKLFF - TRBV5-1 - TRBJ1-4 18
TGTGCCAGCAGCTCACTTCGAAACAATGAGCAGTTCTTC CASSSLRNNEQFF - TRBV3-1/TRBV3-2 - TRBJ2-1 13
TGTGCCAGCAGCTCCGGCTCGTCGGGGGAGACCCAGTACTTC CASSSGSSGETQYF - TRBV5-6 - TRBJ2-5 14
TGTGCCACCAGCAGAGATCAAGGTGTTGGTAGCGGGGGGCCCAACTCCTACAATGAGCAGTTCTTC CATSRDQGVGSGGPNSYNEQFF once TRBV15 TRBD2 TRBJ2-1 22
TGTGCCAGCAGCAAAAGTCCCGGACTCCTTTTCACCGGGGAGCTGTTTTTT CASSKSPGLLFTGELFF - TRBV21-1 - TRBJ2-2 17
TGTGCCAGCAGGGACAGGCTGGCTGAAGCTTTCTTT CASRDRLAEAFF few TRBV14 TRBD1 TRBJ1-1 12
TGTGCCAGTAGGAAACAGGGGCCTATGGATCAGCCCCAGCATTTT CASRKQGPMDQPQHF few TRBV19 TRBD1 TRBJ1-5 15
TGTGCCAGCAGCTTGGACAGGTTGAACACTGAAGCTTTCTTT CASSLDRLNTEAFF - TRBV5-6 - TRBJ1-1 14
TGTGCCAGCAGTTTCTCGGGGTCGATGAACACTGAAGCTTTCTTT CASSFSGSMNTEAFF once TRBV28 - TRBJ1-1 15
TGCGCCAGCAGCTTTCTAGCGGGAGGGCCGGACGAGCAGTACTTC CASSFLAGGPDEQYF - TRBV5-1 TRBD2 TRBJ2-7 15
TGTGCCAGCAGTGAGTTTCAGGGGTACTCTGGAAACACCATATATTTT CASSEFQGYSGNTIYF - TRBV6-1 - TRBJ1-3 16
TGTGCCAGCAGTTACTCACGGGAGACTAGGGACAATGAGCAGTTCTTC CASSYSRETRDNEQFF - TRBV6-2/TRBV6-3 - TRBJ2-1 16
TGTGCCAGCAGTTCCATTCTGGGGGGACTGAGGACCGGGGAGCTGTTTTTT CASSSILGGLRTGELFF - TRBV28 - TRBJ2-2 17
TGTGCCAGCAGCCACGGGACAGGGCAAGCCAAAAACATTCAGTACTTC CASSHGTGQAKNIQYF - TRBV3-1/TRBV3-2 TRBD1 TRBJ2-4 16
TGTGCCAGCAGCCCGAGATTAAACACCGGGGAGCTGTTTTTT CASSPRLNTGELFF - TRBV7-8 - TRBJ2-2 14
TGTGCCAGCAGCGCGAGTAACACCGGGGAGCTGTTTTTT CASSASNTGELFF few TRBV7-2 - TRBJ2-2 13
TGTGCCATCAGTGAGCCGGGACTAGCGGGGGGGTACGAGCAGTACTTC CAISEPGLAGGYEQYF - TRBV10-3 TRBD2 TRBJ2-7 16
TGTGCCACCCGACAGGGGAGAAACATTCAGTACTTC CATRQGRNIQYF - TRBV6-5 TRBD1 TRBJ2-4 12
TGCGCCAGCAGCTTGAAAGGGGGCTCCCTCTGGACTAGCGAGCAAGAGACCCAGTACTTC CASSLKGGSLWTSEQETQYF - TRBV5-1 TRBD2 TRBJ2-5 20
TGCGCCAGCAGCTTCGGGACAGGGTCCTCTAATCAGCCCCAGCATTTT CASSFGTGSSNQPQHF - TRBV5-1 TRBD1 TRBJ1-5 16
TGTGCCAGCAGCGCAGGGGTATGGACTGAAGCTTTCTTT CASSAGVWTEAFF - TRBV12-3/TRBV12-4 - TRBJ1-1 13
TGTGCCATCAGCCTCGGGGGGGAGCAGTTCTTC CAISLGGEQFF many TRBV10-3 TRBD2 TRBJ2-1 11